Shown below are 8 T cell receptor beta chains from a single sample sequenced in a study of identical twins (TCRdb year 2016). The method behind the library was 5' RACE. The instrument was an Illumina HiSeq 2000. The raw public reads went through TCRdb reprocessing: fastp at Q25, MiXCR clone calling, in-frame beta chains kept. Records with the same CDR3 protein are collapsed into one entry carrying the most frequent genes and DNA. Across this sample there are approximately 500,000 distinct CDR3 sequences, with roughly 26% seen only once. 2.9% of the sample is held by the ten biggest clonotypes. These data were likewise used in another study, on T cells expressing NK-cell markers.

The sequenced sample consisted of CD4+ T cells sorted from blood. The receptors were sampled from a woman between 18 and 29 years old in good health.

This clonotype was seen a handful of times. This chain links TRBV7-9 with TRBJ1-2, with a possible D match to TRBD1 (5 bases). The CDR3 runs to 14 residues. Trimming stripped 2 bases from V and 4 bases from J, with 11 bases between. Germline V CDR1 and CDR2: SEHNR, FQNEAQ (reference sequence). The CDR3 here is CASSLQGFIYGYTF. Written as DNA, the CDR3 is TGTGCCAGCAGCTTACAGGGTTTTATCTATGGCTACACCTTC.

Notes on this clonotype: As the CDR3 is not closed by the conserved phenylalanine or tryptophan, this likely results from a read error. The DNA is omitted, as the CDR3 cannot be located on it reliably, and the CDR3 follows TCRdb's listing. The V and J genes are TRBV6-4 and TRBJ2-4. The CDR3 adds up to 9 amino acids, both ends counted. Looked up from germline, CDR1 is MRHNA and CDR2 is SNTAGT. The CDR3: CASRDRCSI.

This clonotype was seen a few times. This chain joins TRBV20-1 and TRBJ2-1, with 12 bases matching TRBD2. Germline V gene sequence: CDR1 DFQATT, CDR2 SNEGSKA (reference sequence). V was pared by 6 bases and J by 4 bases, with 4 bases of the junction left unmatched. There are 14 residues in the CDR3. The CDR3 nucleotides are TGCAGTGCGGATACTAGCGGGAGGTACAATGAGCAGTTCTTC. It is translated as CSADTSGRYNEQFF.

This clonotype was seen just once. The chain recombines TRBV9 with TRBJ2-2, with 10 bases that match TRBD1. The germline gives CDR1 SGDLS, CDR2 YYNGEE. The CDR3 is 15 amino acids. V trimming: 0 bases; J trimming: 6 bases; junction bases outside the gene matches: 2. CDR3 in DNA: TGTGCCAGCAGCGTAGCCGGACAGGGGGCCGGGGAGCTGTTTTTT. Protein: CASSVAGQGAGELFF.

The CDR3 sequence is CASSQDLDRPASTDTQYF. DNA for the CDR3: TGTGCCAGCAGCCAAGATCTAGACAGGCCTGCTAGCACAGATACGCAGTATTTT. The J gene is TRBJ2-3, the V gene TRBV14, with TRBD1 as a possible D gene (6 bases). Between the trimmed V and J ends, which lost 0 bases and 0 bases, there was a span of 16 bases. Germline CDR1 is SGHDN and CDR2 is FVKESK. This CDR3 has 18 residues.

V is TRBV13 and J is TRBJ2-1; 11 nucleotides match TRBD2. CDR1 PRHDT and CDR2 FYEKMQ come from the germline V gene (reference sequence). V trimming: 5 bases; J trimming: 2 bases; junction bases outside the gene matches: 17. This CDR3 region has 20 residues. In DNA, the CDR3 is TGTGCCAGCAGCCTAGACGGCGGCTTTAGCGGGAGGGCGGCCTACAATGAGCAGTTCTTC. Its translation: CASSLDGGFSGRAAYNEQFF.

The chain links TRBV5-1 to TRBJ1-1, with 12 bases lining up with TRBD1. The CDR3 sequence is 19 residues long. CDR1 and CDR2 (germline): SGHRS, YFSETQ. Trimming removed 4 bases from V and 0 bases from J; junction bases left unmatched: 13. The CDR3 reads CASSPEGGTGGGMNTEAFF. DNA of the CDR3: TGCGCCAGCAGCCCCGAGGGTGGGACAGGGGGCGGAATGAACACTGAAGCTTTCTTT.

The table lists this clonotype with a few counts. J is TRBJ2-3 and V is TRBV20-1, with D perhaps TRBD1 (5 bases). Looked up from germline, CDR1 is DFQATT and CDR2 is SNEGSKA (reference sequence). This CDR3 has 13 residues. V lost 3 bases to trimming and J lost 4 bases, with 11 bases between them. The CDR3 region is CSARSGRADTQYF. CDR3 bases: TGCAGTGCTAGGTCAGGGCGAGCAGATACGCAGTATTTT.